This T cell receptor beta chain emerged from a study of shared clonotypes between healthy human individuals. Positive CCR7 selection of CD45RO-negative cells yielded the naive CD8 cells, and terminally differentiated effector memory CD45RA+ cells were excluded. This CDR3 is built from 20 residues. Germline CDR1 reads LNHDA; CDR2 reads SQIVND (reference sequence). V was cut by 10 bases and J by 5 bases, with 35 bases left in between. The table came from immunoSEQ multiplex PCR; TCRdb's copy has only in-frame clones and leaves some out. Here the sample spans some 2,100,000 clones, about 93% being singletons.

This TCR was recovered from a man in his late teens or twenties in good health. Some clones in this sample may be carry-over from other donors' samples. Sequenced: naive CD8+ T cells from PBMCs. This chain connects TRBV19 to TRBJ2-2; D perhaps matches TRBD2 (7 bases). Here the CDR3 reads CATTGGWGISGWQQTGELFF. Here the CDR3 DNA reads TGTGCCACAACTGGGGGCTGGGGGATTAGCGGGTGGCAGCAAACCGGGGAGCTGTTTTTT.